The 18 T cell receptor beta chains below were found in one sample sequenced in a study of T cell clones after liver transplantation. Data came from immunoSEQ multiplex PCR; TCRdb stores just in-frame clones and leaves some out. This sample has roughly 51,000 clones, with roughly 71% found just once. Sequencing was performed on CD4+ T cells from blood, taken approximately 52 months after liver transplant. Every receptor here comes from a human patient who received a liver transplant. Part of the T cell pool may stem from the graft donor.

The rearrangement links TRBV7-9 to TRBJ1-6; tentative D call: TRBD1 (5 bases). CDR1 and CDR2 from the germline V gene are SEHNR and FQNEAQ (reference sequence). Trimming removed 5 bases from V and 3 bases from J, with 11 bases in between. The CDR3 is 15 residues long. The CDR3 is CASSPGSIYNSPLHF. CDR3 nucleotide sequence: TGTGCCAGCAGCCCAGGGTCCATCTATAATTCACCCCTCCACTTT.

The chain carries TRBV6-1 and TRBJ1-2; TRBD1 matches at 7 bases. With V trimmed by 4 bases and J by 8 bases, 7 bases remained unmatched. In germline, CDR1 is MNHNS, CDR2 SASEGT. This CDR3 has 13 residues. The CDR3 sequence is CASSGTGLEGYTF. For the CDR3, the DNA is TGTGCCAGCAGTGGGACAGGTCTAGAGGGCTACACCTTC.

The V gene is TRBV5-4, the J gene TRBJ2-2; D is unclear. Trimming took 0 bases from V and 8 from J, leaving 11 bases between them. This CDR3 is 14 amino acids long. The germline gives CDR1 SGHNT, CDR2 YYREEE (reference sequence). The CDR3 DNA reads TGTGCCAGCAGCTTGGTGACTCAAGGGGGGGAGCTGTTTTTT. Protein: CASSLVTQGGELFF.

The chain combines TRBV7-6 with TRBJ2-7, with no clear D. Germline CDR1 reads SGHVS; CDR2 reads FNYEAQ. Trimming took 0 bases from V and 0 from J, leaving 6 bases between them. This CDR3 contains 14 residues. CDR3 coding DNA: TGTGCCAGCAGCTTAGCGGACCCCTCCTACGAGCAGTACTTC. Translation gives CASSLADPSYEQYF.

This clone came up once. The CDR3 sequence is CASSVGLAGRETQYF. DNA for the CDR3: TGTGCCAGCAGCGTAGGACTAGCGGGCAGGGAGACCCAGTACTTC. The genes are TRBV7-2 and TRBJ2-5; 11 bases are shared with TRBD2. The CDR3 is 15 amino acids. The V segment lost 5 bases and the J segment 5 bases; nucleotides outside the gene matches: 7. Germline loops: CDR1 SGHTA, CDR2 FQGNSA.

The chain employs TRBV28 and TRBJ1-2; TRBD1 matches at 7 bases. Trimming at V came to 6 bases and at J to 6 bases, leaving 13 bases not matched to a gene. This CDR3 has 15 residues. Per germline, CDR1 MDHEN and CDR2 SYDVKM. The CDR3 spells CASSSGGSSSDGYTF. Written as DNA, the CDR3 is TGTGCCAGCAGCTCAGGGGGATCCTCTTCAGATGGCTACACCTTC.

The chain carries TRBV30 and TRBJ1-2, with a weak D call TRBD1 (5 bases). The CDR3 runs to 12 residues. Germline CDR1 is GTSNPN and CDR2 is SVGIG (reference sequence). Deletions cut 2 bases from V and 6 bases from J, with 10 bases between. In DNA, the CDR3 is TGTGCCTGGAGTCCCAGGGAGGATGGCTACACCTTC. Protein sequence: CAWSPREDGYTF.

The rearrangement links TRBV28 to TRBJ2-5; 8 bases line up with TRBD1. J lost 0 bases, V lost 6 bases, and 9 bases had no gene match. CDR3 size: 16 residues. Germline values: CDR1 MDHEN, CDR2 SYDVKM. CDR3 DNA sequence: TGTGCCAGCAGCCCAGGACAGGGTTCGTACCAAGAGACCCAGTACTTC. This sequence encodes CASSPGQGSYQETQYF.

The rearrangement uses TRBV7-2 and TRBJ2-7, with D possibly matching TRBD2 (6 bases). Germline CDR1 and CDR2: SGHTA and FQGNSA. V shed 5 bases and J shed 3 bases, with 14 bases lying between them. The CDR3 totals 14 residues. This chain's CDR3 is CASSPLVGGYEQYF. CDR3 sequence (DNA): TGTGCCAGCAGCCCGTTGGTGGGGGGCTACGAGCAGTACTTC.

The gene calls are TRBV5-1 and TRBJ2-7; D is ambiguous. V dropped 2 bases and J dropped 3 bases, with 6 bases sitting between them. This CDR3 spans 12 amino acids. Germline V gives CDR1 SGHRS, CDR2 YFSETQ. CDR3 sequence (DNA): TGCGCCAGCAGCTTACACAGCTACGAGCAGTACTTC. Translation: CASSLHSYEQYF.

V and J are TRBV6-5 and TRBJ2-3, with a tentative D call TRBD2 (5 bases). Germline V gene lookup returns CDR1 MNHEY and CDR2 SVGAGI. Trimming took 0 bases from V and 3 from J, leaving 13 bases between them. The CDR3 runs to 16 residues. In DNA, the CDR3 is TGTGCCAGCAGTTACTCTTTGGGCAGAGGGACAGATACGCAGTATTTT. This codes for CASSYSLGRGTDTQYF.

This clone was counted between two and nine times. The J gene is TRBJ1-2, the V gene TRBV14, with D unresolved. The CDR3 contains 13 residues. Trimming shortened V by 0 bases and J by 0 bases, and 2 bases separated the two germline ends. Germline lookup yields CDR1 SGHDN and CDR2 FVKESK. The CDR3 DNA sequence: TGTGCCAGCAGCCAAGATGCTAACTATGGCTACACCTTC. It specifies CASSQDANYGYTF.

The chain couples TRBV25-1 to TRBJ1-4; no definite D call. The CDR3 sequence is 13 residues long. V shed 6 bases and J shed 0 bases, with 5 bases lying between them. The germline V gene encodes CDR1 MGHDK and CDR2 SYGVNS. The CDR3 bases are TGTGCCAGCAGAGATTCAACTAATGAAAAACTGTTTTTT. This translates into CASRDSTNEKLFF.

This chain joins TRBV19 and TRBJ2-3; 7 bases align to TRBD2. V lost 1 base and J lost 5; bases outside the gene matches: 6. This CDR3 is 15 amino acids long. CDR1 and CDR2 from the germline V gene are LNHDA and SQIVND (reference sequence). The CDR3: CASSIGRGGGDTQYF. The DNA of the CDR3 is TGTGCCAGTAGTATAGGCCGCGGGGGAGGAGATACGCAGTATTTT.

The chain links TRBV6-4 to TRBJ1-4; tentatively, D is TRBD1 (6 bases). CDR3 length: 16 amino acids. V was pared by 8 bases and J by 7 bases, with 23 bases between. Germline V lookup: CDR1 MRHNA, CDR2 SNTAGT. The CDR3 region has the DNA TGTGCCAGCGGGGGCAGGGGCATCGATTTTATTGAAAAACTGTTTTTT. Residues: CASGGRGIDFIEKLFF.

The chain joins TRBV15 to TRBJ2-7, with 13 nucleotides matching TRBD2. Looked up from germline, CDR1 is LNHNV and CDR2 is YYDKDF (reference sequence). This CDR3 contains 18 residues. The junction had 12 bases not matched to a gene; V was cut back by 6 bases and J by 1 base. CDR3 protein: CATREGLAGAGESYEQYF. The CDR3 DNA sequence: TGTGCCACCAGAGAAGGACTAGCGGGGGCCGGAGAATCCTACGAGCAGTACTTC.

Only a few counts were recorded for this clone. The V gene is TRBV6-6, the J gene TRBJ2-3; D is possibly TRBD1 (6 bases). V lost 7 bases, J lost 6 bases, and 11 bases lay in between. There are 12 residues in the CDR3. Germline values: CDR1 MNHNY, CDR2 SVGAGI (reference sequence). Here the CDR3 reads CASNHRDDTQYF. The CDR3 nucleotides read TGTGCCAGCAACCACAGGGATGATACGCAGTATTTT.

Concerning this clone itself: The junction shows a germline mismatch at one end, possibly a read error. This chain uses TRBV19 with TRBJ2-1, with a tentative D call TRBD1 (5 bases). Per the germline V gene, CDR1 is LNHDA and CDR2 is SQIVND (reference sequence). The CDR3 sequence is 15 residues long. The CDR3 sequence: CASRIDQGLRNEQFF. In nucleotides, the CDR3 is TGTGCCAGTAGGATAGACCAGGGCCTACGGAATGAGCAGTTCTTC.